This TCR beta chain emerged from a study of blood T cell repertoires in COVID-19. In terms of age and location, participants ranged from roughly 18 to 90 years and lived in about two dozen US areas. Here immunoSEQ multiplex PCR was the method, and the copy in TCRdb shows in-frame clones only, minus some. The sample has 250,000 or so clones, around nine tenths seen once. The sequencing sample was made of PBMCs or T cells enriched from blood (not recorded which). This sequence was found in a woman in her thirties or forties who had been exposed to COVID-19.

The CDR3 coding sequence is TGTGCCAGCAGTTCACAGGGGGTAGTATACGAGCAGTACTTC. Translating it yields CASSSQGVVYEQYF. The genes are TRBV6-2 or TRBV6-3 and TRBJ2-7; 8 bases agree with TRBD1. The CDR3 runs to 14 residues. CDR1 is MNHEY and CDR2 is SVGEGT in the germline V gene. V lost 4 bases and J lost 4; bases outside the gene matches: 6.